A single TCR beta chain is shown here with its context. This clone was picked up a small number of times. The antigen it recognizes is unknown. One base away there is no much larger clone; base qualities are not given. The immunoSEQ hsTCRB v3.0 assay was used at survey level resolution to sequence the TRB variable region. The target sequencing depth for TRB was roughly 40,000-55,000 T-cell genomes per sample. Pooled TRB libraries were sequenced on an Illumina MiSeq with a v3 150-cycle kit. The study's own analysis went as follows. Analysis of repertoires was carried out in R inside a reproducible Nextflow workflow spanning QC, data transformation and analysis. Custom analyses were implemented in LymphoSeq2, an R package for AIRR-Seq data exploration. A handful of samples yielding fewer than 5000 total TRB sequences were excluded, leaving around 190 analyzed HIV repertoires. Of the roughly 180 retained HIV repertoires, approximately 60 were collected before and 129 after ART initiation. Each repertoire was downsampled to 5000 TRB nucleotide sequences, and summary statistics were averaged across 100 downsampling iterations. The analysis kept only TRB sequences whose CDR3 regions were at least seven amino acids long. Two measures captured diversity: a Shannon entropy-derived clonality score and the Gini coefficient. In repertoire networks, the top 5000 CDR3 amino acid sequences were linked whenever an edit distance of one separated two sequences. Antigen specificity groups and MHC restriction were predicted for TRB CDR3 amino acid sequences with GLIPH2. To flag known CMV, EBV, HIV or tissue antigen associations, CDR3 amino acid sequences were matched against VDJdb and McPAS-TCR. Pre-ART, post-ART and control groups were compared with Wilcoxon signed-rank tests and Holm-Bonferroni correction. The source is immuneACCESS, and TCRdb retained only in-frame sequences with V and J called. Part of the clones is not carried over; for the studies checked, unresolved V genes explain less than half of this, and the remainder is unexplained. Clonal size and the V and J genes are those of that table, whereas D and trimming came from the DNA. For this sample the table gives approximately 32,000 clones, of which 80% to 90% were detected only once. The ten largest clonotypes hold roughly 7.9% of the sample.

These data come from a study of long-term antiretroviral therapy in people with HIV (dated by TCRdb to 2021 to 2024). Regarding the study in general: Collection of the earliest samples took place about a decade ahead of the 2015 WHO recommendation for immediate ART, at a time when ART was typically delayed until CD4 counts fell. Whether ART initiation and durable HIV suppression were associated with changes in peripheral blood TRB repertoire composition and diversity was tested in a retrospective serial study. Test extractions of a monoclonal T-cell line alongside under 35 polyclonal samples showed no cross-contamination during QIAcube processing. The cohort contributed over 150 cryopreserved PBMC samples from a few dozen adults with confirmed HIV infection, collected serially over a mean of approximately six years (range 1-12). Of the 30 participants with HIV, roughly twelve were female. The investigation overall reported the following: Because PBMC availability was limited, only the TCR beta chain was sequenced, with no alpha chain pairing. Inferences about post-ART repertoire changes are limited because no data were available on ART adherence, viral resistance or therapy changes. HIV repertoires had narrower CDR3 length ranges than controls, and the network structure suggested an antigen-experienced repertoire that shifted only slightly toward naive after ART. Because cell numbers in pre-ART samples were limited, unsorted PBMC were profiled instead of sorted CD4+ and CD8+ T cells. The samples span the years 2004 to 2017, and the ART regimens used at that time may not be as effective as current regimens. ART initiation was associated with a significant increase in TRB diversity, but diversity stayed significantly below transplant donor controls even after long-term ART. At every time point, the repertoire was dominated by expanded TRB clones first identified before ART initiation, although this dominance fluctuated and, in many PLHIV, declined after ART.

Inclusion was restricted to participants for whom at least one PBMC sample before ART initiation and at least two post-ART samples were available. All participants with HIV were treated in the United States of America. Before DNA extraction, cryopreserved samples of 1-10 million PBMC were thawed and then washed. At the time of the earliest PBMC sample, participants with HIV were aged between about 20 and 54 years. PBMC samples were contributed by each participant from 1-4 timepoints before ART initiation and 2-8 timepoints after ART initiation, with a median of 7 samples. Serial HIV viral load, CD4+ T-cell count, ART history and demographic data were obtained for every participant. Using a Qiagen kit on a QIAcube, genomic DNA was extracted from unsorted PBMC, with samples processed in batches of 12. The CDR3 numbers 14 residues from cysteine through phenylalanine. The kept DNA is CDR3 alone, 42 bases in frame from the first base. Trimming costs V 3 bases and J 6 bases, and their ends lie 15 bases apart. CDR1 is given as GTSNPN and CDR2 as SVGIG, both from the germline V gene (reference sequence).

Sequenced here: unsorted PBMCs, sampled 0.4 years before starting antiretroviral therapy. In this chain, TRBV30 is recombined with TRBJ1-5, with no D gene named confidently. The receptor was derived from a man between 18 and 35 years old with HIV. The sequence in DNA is TGTGCCTGGAGCCGGCGAGGGCTCGGTCAGCCCCAGCATTTT. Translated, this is CAWSRRGLGQPQHF.